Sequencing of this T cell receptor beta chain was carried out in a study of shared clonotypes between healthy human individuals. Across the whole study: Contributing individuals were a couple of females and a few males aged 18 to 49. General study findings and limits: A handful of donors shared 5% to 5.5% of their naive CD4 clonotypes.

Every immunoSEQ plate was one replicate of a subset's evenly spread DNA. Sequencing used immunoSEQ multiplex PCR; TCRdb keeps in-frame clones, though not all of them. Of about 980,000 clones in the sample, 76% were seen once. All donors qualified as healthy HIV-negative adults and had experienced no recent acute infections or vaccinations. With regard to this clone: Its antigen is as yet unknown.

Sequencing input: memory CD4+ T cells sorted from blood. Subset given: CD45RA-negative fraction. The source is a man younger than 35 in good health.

This CDR3 reads CASSVGRGRDTQYF. The CDR3 nucleotides read TGTGCCAGCAGTGTAGGCAGGGGGCGAGATACGCAGTATTTT. The chain couples TRBV27 to TRBJ2-3; 8 bases fit TRBD1. V was clipped by 5 bases and J by 5 bases; unmatched bases: 6. This CDR3 contains 14 residues. CDR1 and CDR2 from the germline V gene are MNHEY and SMNVEV (reference sequence).